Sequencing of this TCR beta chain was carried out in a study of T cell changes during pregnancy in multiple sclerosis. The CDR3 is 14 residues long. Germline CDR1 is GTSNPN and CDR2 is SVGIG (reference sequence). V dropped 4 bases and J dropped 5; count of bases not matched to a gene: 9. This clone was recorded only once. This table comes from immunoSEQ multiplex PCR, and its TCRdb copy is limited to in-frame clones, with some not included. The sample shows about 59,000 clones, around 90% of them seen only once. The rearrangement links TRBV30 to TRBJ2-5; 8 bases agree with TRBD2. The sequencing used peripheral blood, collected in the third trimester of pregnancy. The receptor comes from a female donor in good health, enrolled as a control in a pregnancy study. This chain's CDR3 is CAWNPGGRRETQYF. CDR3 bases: TGTGCCTGGAACCCGGGAGGGAGGAGGGAGACCCAGTACTTC.